A selection of T cell receptor beta chains follows, all from one sample in a study of blood T cell repertoires in COVID-19. The method was immunoSEQ multiplex PCR; TCRdb's version includes in-frame clones alone and lacks a portion of them. The sample yields about 130,000 clones, about 80% seen once. Sequencing was done on a sample of peripheral blood. These TCRs come from a man aged 55 to 69 with acute or convalescent COVID-19. Each CDR3 is given with its conserved first and last residue. A D gene is named only where the DNA matches it firmly. Clone size is not always given. Where it is, it says once, few, many or a class for expanded clones.

clone_size	v_call	j_call	d_call	cdr3_nt	cdr3_aa
NA	TRBV7-2	TRBJ1-6	NA	TGTGCCAGCAGCTTAACAGGTCCCTCCTATAATTCACCCCTCCACTTT	CASSLTGPSYNSPLHF
NA	TRBV11-2	TRBJ2-5	NA	TGTGCCAGCAGCCGGCGACTTGCTAGCTGGGAGACCCAGTACTTC	CASSRRLASWETQYF
NA	TRBV10-2	TRBJ1-6	NA	TGCGCCAGCAGTGAGCAGGATACTTCACCCCTCCACTTT	CASSEQDTSPLHF
NA	TRBV7-9	TRBJ2-2	NA	TGTGCCAGCAGCTTAGGGAACGGGGACACCGGGGAGCTGTTTTTT	CASSLGNGDTGELFF
NA	TRBV25-1	TRBJ2-2	NA	TGTGCCAGCAGTGAAAGAGGGATTAGCCCCGGGGAGCTGTTTTTT	CASSERGISPGELFF
NA	TRBV18	TRBJ1-1	TRBD1	TGTGCCAGCTCACCCCTCGGGACAGCGCCGAATTACGGGACTGAAGCTTTCTTT	CASSPLGTAPNYGTEAFF
NA	TRBV5-1	TRBJ1-1	TRBD1	TGCGCCAGCAGCTGGACCGGGACAGGTGGAGGGACGAACACTGAAGCTTTCTTT	CASSWTGTGGGTNTEAFF
NA	TRBV15	TRBJ2-1	TRBD2	TGTGCCACCAGCAGGGACCTCGGGAGGGCCAATGAGCAGTTCTTC	CATSRDLGRANEQFF
NA	TRBV19	TRBJ2-2	TRBD2	TGTGCCAGTAGTATCGGACTAGCGGGTAGGGCCGGGGAGCTGTTTTTT	CASSIGLAGRAGELFF
NA	TRBV4-2	TRBJ2-1	NA	TGTGCCAGCAGCCAAGATCAGGCTAGCGACAATGAGCAGTTCTTC	CASSQDQASDNEQFF
once	TRBV28	TRBJ1-5	NA	TGTGCCAGCAGTTTAACCCAGGGGTGGCAGCCCCAGCATTTT	CASSLTQGWQPQHF
NA	TRBV6-4	TRBJ2-1	TRBD2	TGTGCCAGCAGTCCCGGGGAGCGGGAGCCCCATGAGCAGTTCTTC	CASSPGEREPHEQFF
NA	TRBV5-4	TRBJ2-1	TRBD2	TGTGCCAGCAGCCCCGGGACTAGCAGCGATGAGCAGTTCTTC	CASSPGTSSDEQFF
NA	TRBV28	TRBJ2-7	NA	TGTGCCAGCAGTTCCACCTACGAGCAGTACTTC	CASSSTYEQYF
NA	TRBV12-3/TRBV12-4	TRBJ1-1	NA	TGTGCCAGCAGTTTGAGGGTTGACACTGAAGCTTTCTTT	CASSLRVDTEAFF
NA	TRBV7-2	TRBJ2-7	NA	TGTGCCAGCAGCTTAGGGCTAGCGCTAAACGAGCAGTACTTC	CASSLGLALNEQYF
NA	TRBV24-1	TRBJ2-5	NA	TGTGCCACCAGTGATAGAGGGCCAGCCGCTCAAGAGACCCAGTACTTC	CATSDRGPAAQETQYF
NA	TRBV29-1	TRBJ2-7	NA	TGCAGCGTTCGGACATCGAGAGGGGGCGAGCAGTACTTC	CSVRTSRGGEQYF
NA	TRBV5-4	TRBJ2-1	NA	TGTGCCGCTGCGGGAACCCTCGGGGATGAGCAGTTCTTC	CAAAGTLGDEQFF
NA	TRBV27	TRBJ2-1	TRBD2	TGTGCCAGCAGTCAACTAGCGGGAGGTCGCAATGAGCAGTTCTTC	CASSQLAGGRNEQFF
once	TRBV5-1	TRBJ2-1	TRBD1	TGCGCCAGCAGCTCGGCCCCGGGACAGGGGTACAATGAGCAGTTCTTC	CASSSAPGQGYNEQFF
NA	TRBV7-8	TRBJ2-7	TRBD2	TGTGCCAGCAGCCCTGGCCGGACTAGCCTTTACGAGCAGTACTTC	CASSPGRTSLYEQYF
NA	TRBV19	TRBJ2-7	NA	TGTGCCAGTAGTAACCCCGGGGGACGGGCATCCTACGAGCAGTACTTC	CASSNPGGRASYEQYF
NA	TRBV10-3	TRBJ1-6	TRBD1	TGTGCCATCAGGGGGGACAGGGAAGGGCCACCCCTCCACTTT	CAIRGDREGPPLHF
NA	TRBV5-5	TRBJ2-7	TRBD1	TGTGCCAGCAGCCGGGACAGGGGGAACGAGCAGTACTTC	CASSRDRGNEQYF
NA	TRBV2	TRBJ2-6	NA	TGTGCCAGCATCGGTCCCTTCGGCCTGACTTTC	CASIGPFGLTF
NA	TRBV5-1	TRBJ2-5	TRBD2	TGCGCCAGCAGCTTGGTAGCGGGAGGGCAAGAGACCCAGTACTTC	CASSLVAGGQETQYF
NA	TRBV3-1/TRBV3-2	TRBJ2-7	NA	TGTGCCAGCAGCCAAACGGGGAGCTCCTACGAGCAGTACTTC	CASSQTGSSYEQYF
once	TRBV3-1/TRBV3-2	TRBJ1-4	TRBD1	TGTGCCAGCGGCGACAGGGGGGGTGAAAAACTGTTTTTT	CASGDRGGEKLFF
NA	TRBV30	TRBJ1-2	NA	TGTGCCTGGAGTGTACTCAACTATGGCTACACCTTC	CAWSVLNYGYTF
NA	TRBV6-5	TRBJ1-1	TRBD1	TGTGCCAGCAGTTCCACTACAGGGGGGATCACTGAAGCTTTCTTT	CASSSTTGGITEAFF
NA	TRBV5-1	TRBJ1-1	NA	TGCGCCAGCCTTGGGCAGTCGAACACTGAAGCTTTCTTT	CASLGQSNTEAFF
once	TRBV7-3	TRBJ1-1	TRBD1	TGTGCCAGCAGCTTGAGAGGACAGGGGGGCACTGAAGCTTTCTTT	CASSLRGQGGTEAFF
few	TRBV27	TRBJ2-2	TRBD2	TGTGCCAGCAGTCGCCTAGCGGGAGGCAACACCGGGGAGCTGTTTTTT	CASSRLAGGNTGELFF
few	TRBV18	TRBJ2-5	TRBD2	TGTGCCAGCTCATTCTACGGGAGGGGGGAAGAGACCCAGTACTTC	CASSFYGRGEETQYF
NA	TRBV19	TRBJ2-1	TRBD2	TGTGCCAGTAGTAAGGGGACTAGCGGTACCTACAATGAGCAGTTCTTC	CASSKGTSGTYNEQFF
few	TRBV4-2	TRBJ2-5	NA	TGTGCCAGCAGCCAAGATCCTGGGGGCGGAGAGACCCAGTACTTC	CASSQDPGGGETQYF